This is a list of T cell receptor beta chains from one sample in a study of blood T cell repertoires in COVID-19. TCRdb keeps only in-frame clones here, not all; method: immunoSEQ multiplex PCR. The table has roughly 500,000 clones, 80% to 90% seen once. The source material was peripheral blood. The receptor set was obtained from a human donor in a cohort sampled during active COVID-19. The CDR3 runs from the conserved cysteine through the conserved F or W. A D gene is named only where the DNA matches it firmly. Some rows have no size entry. The others give once, few or many, or a class for an expanded clone.

j_gene | d_gene | v_gene | abundance | CDR3nt | CDR3aa
TRBJ2-3 | TRBD2 | TRBV29-1 | . | TGCAGCGCGGGGCAGCGGGAGGCGTCAGATACGCAGTATTTT | CSAGQREASDTQYF
TRBJ2-6 | . | TRBV2 | . | TGTGCCAGCAGCCGGGATGTAAGCTCTGGGGCCAACGTCCTGACTTTC | CASSRDVSSGANVLTF
TRBJ2-2 | TRBD2 | TRBV7-2 | . | TGTGCCAGCAGCCAACTCCTGGGACTAGCGGGAGGGAACACCGGGGAGCTGTTTTTT | CASSQLLGLAGGNTGELFF
TRBJ2-5 | . | TRBV5-1 | . | TGCGCCAGCAGCTTGGAAGGTAGAAGGGGAGAGACCCAGTACTTC | CASSLEGRRGETQYF
TRBJ1-2 | . | TRBV7-9 | . | TGTGCCAGCAGCTCGGACAGCTATGGCTACACCTTC | CASSSDSYGYTF
TRBJ2-5 | . | TRBV7-8 | . | TGTGCCAGCAGCTTAGGAGGGAGTCCAGAGACCCAGTACTTC | CASSLGGSPETQYF
TRBJ2-1 | . | TRBV12-5 | . | TGTGCTAGTGGTTTTTCGCTCTCGGCGGGTCACTACAATGAGCAGTTCTTC | CASGFSLSAGHYNEQFF
TRBJ1-2 | . | TRBV28 | . | TGTGCCAGCAGTTTATGGGGCAGGGCTAACTATGGCTACACCTTC | CASSLWGRANYGYTF
TRBJ2-3 | . | TRBV6-6 | . | TGTGCCAGCAGTTACCCGACGGGGGAGTCCGCGTATTTT | CASSYPTGESAYF
TRBJ1-5 | . | TRBV30 | . | TGTGCCTGGAGTCCAGGGGAAAATCAGCCCCAGCATTTT | CAWSPGENQPQHF
TRBJ2-5 | . | TRBV30 | . | TGTGCCTGGAGTGTGGGGGGAGCTGGGGAGACCCAGTACTTC | CAWSVGGAGETQYF
TRBJ1-1 | TRBD1 | TRBV10-1 | once | TGCGCCAGCAGTGAGTCAGGGTATGGACAGGGCGCTTTCTTT | CASSESGYGQGAFF
TRBJ2-3 | . | TRBV5-1 | . | TGCGCCAGCAGCTTGGCCGGGGTAAGCACAGATACGCAGTATTTT | CASSLAGVSTDTQYF
TRBJ2-3 | . | TRBV6-5 | . | TGTGCCAGCAGTCTAGGTAGTTTAGAAGATACGCAGTATTTT | CASSLGSLEDTQYF
TRBJ2-7 | . | TRBV4-3 | . | TGCGCCAGCAGCCAAGAAGCGGCCGGAGCACCCTCCTACGAGCAGTACTTC | CASSQEAAGAPSYEQYF
TRBJ2-7 | TRBD1 | TRBV28 | once | TGTGCCAGCAGTTCGCCGGGACAGAGCTACGAGCAGTACTTC | CASSSPGQSYEQYF
TRBJ1-3 | TRBD1 | TRBV28 | . | TGTGCCAGCAGTTTAGACAGGGGCACCATATATTTT | CASSLDRGTIYF
TRBJ2-7 | TRBD1 | TRBV19 | . | TGTGCCAGTAGTATCCGGACAGGGACGGGGGAGCAGTACTTC | CASSIRTGTGEQYF
TRBJ1-1 | TRBD1 | TRBV29-1 | . | TGCAGCGCTTTCGACAGGGTTGGCACTGAAGCTTTCTTT | CSAFDRVGTEAFF
TRBJ1-2 | . | TRBV7-9 | . | TGTGCCAGCAGCTTAGCACAGGGCGGTGGCTACACCTTC | CASSLAQGGGYTF
TRBJ2-7 | TRBD2 | TRBV4-2 | . | TGTGCCAGCAGCCAAGCCCAGCGCGGACTAGCGGTTTTTGGGCAGTACTTC | CASSQAQRGLAVFGQYF
TRBJ2-2 | . | TRBV7-2 | . | TGTGCCAGCAGCTCCCCCACAAAGAACACCGGGGAGCTGTTTTTT | CASSSPTKNTGELFF
TRBJ1-2 | . | TRBV7-9 | . | TGTGCCAGCAGCTTGGGCTCTGGCTACACCTTC | CASSLGSGYTF
TRBJ2-7 | TRBD1 | TRBV30 | . | TGTGCCTGGAGTGCCGGGACAGGGCTAAACGAGCAGTACTTC | CAWSAGTGLNEQYF
TRBJ2-2 | TRBD2 | TRBV2 | few | TGTGCCAGCTGTCGGGCGGGAGGCAGGGAGCTGTTTTTT | CASCRAGGRELFF
TRBJ2-7 | TRBD2 | TRBV7-8 | . | TGTGCCAGCAGCTCGTTCCGGAGCGGGGCAGCCTACGAGCAGTACTTC | CASSSFRSGAAYEQYF
TRBJ2-3 | TRBD2 | TRBV6-1 | . | TGTGCCAGCAGTGCGGGACTAGCGGGAGCCCGACGAGGAGATACGCAGTATTTT | CASSAGLAGARRGDTQYF
TRBJ2-1 | TRBD2 | TRBV10-1 | . | TGCGCCAGCAGTGAGTCTGGGGGACTAGCGGGGACTAATGAGCAGTTCTTC | CASSESGGLAGTNEQFF